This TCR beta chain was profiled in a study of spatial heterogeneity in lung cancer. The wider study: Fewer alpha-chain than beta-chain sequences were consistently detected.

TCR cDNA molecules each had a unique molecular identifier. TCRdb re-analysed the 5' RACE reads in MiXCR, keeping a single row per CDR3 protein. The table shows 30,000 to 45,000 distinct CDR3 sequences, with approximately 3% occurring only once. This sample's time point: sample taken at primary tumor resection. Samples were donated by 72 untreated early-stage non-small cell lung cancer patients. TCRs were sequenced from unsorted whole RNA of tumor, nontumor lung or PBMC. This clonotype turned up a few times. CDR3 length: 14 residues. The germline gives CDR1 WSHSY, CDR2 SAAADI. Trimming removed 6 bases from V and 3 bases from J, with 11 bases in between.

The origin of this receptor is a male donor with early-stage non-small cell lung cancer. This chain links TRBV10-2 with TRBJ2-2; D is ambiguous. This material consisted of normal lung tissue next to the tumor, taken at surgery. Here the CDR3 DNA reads TGCGCCAGCAGCAAACAAGGATACACCGGGGAGCTGTTTTTT. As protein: CASSKQGYTGELFF.